Presented here are 28 T cell receptor beta chains from one specimen sequenced in a study of cytomegalovirus exposure and HLA in healthy donors. The PCR contained 60 Vbeta and 13 Jbeta primers. Here immunoSEQ multiplex PCR was the method, and the copy in TCRdb shows in-frame clones only, minus some. The sample includes 200,000 to 250,000 clones, about 80% of them seen just once. What was sequenced was PBMCs. These TCRs come from a woman aged 40 to 49 in good health and CMV-seronegative.

This clone was observed a few times. The gene calls are TRBV9 and TRBJ2-1, with D possibly TRBD2 on 7 matching bases. CDR1 is SGDLS, CDR2 YYNGEE, per germline. The V end lost 4 bases, the J end lost 8 bases, and 16 bases lay between the germline ends. The CDR3 extends over 14 amino acids. CDR3 region: CASSPLAGADEQFF. Written as DNA, the CDR3 is TGTGCCAGCAGCCCGTTGGCGGGGGCGGATGAGCAGTTCTTC.

This clone has just one count. This chain links TRBV7-6 with TRBJ2-3, with 8 positions matching TRBD2. The CDR3 contains 16 residues. Germline V gene data show CDR1 as SGHVS and CDR2 as FNYEAQ. V lost 5 bases and J lost 2; bases outside the gene matches: 9. The CDR3 sequence: CASSLFGRGTTDTQYF. CDR3 bases: TGTGCCAGCAGCCTCTTCGGGAGGGGGACCACAGATACGCAGTATTTT.

The chain combines TRBV5-6 with TRBJ1-2; D possibly corresponds to TRBD1 (6 bases). The CDR3 consists of 12 residues. In germline, CDR1 is SGHDT, CDR2 YYEEEE. V shed 0 bases and J shed 14 bases, with 14 bases lying between them. CDR3 DNA sequence: TGTGCCAGCAGCTTGGTCGGGGACACCGTTACCTTC. Amino acids: CASSLVGDTVTF.

CDR3 coding DNA: TGTGCCAGCACTGGACATCTAAAGGATGAGCAGTTCTTC. Amino acid sequence: CASTGHLKDEQFF. This chain links TRBV2 with TRBJ2-1; D is perhaps TRBD1 (5 bases). Between the trimmed V and J ends, which lost 7 bases and 8 bases, there was a span of 15 bases. Per the germline V gene, CDR1 is SNHLY and CDR2 is FYNNEI. The CDR3 loop spans 13 amino acids.

This clone occurred once. This chain connects TRBV5-4 to TRBJ2-1; TRBD1 aligns across 7 bases. V shed 4 bases and J 4 bases; nucleotides not matched to a gene: 2. CDR1 is SGHNT and CDR2 is YYREEE in the germline V gene (reference sequence). The CDR3 extends over 13 amino acids. The CDR3 nucleotides are TGTGCCAGCAGCCGACAGGGTTACAATGAGCAGTTCTTC. This sequence encodes CASSRQGYNEQFF.

The genes are TRBV28 and TRBJ2-1; tentative D call: TRBD1 (6 bases). The V gene lost 5 bases and the J gene lost 2 bases, with 19 bases spanning the gap. The CDR3 covers 17 residues. From germline, CDR1 is MDHEN and CDR2 SYDVKM. Written as DNA, the CDR3 is TGTGCCAGCAGTCCGCCACTGACAGGTTACACCTACAATGAGCAGTTCTTC. Its translation: CASSPPLTGYTYNEQFF.

V is TRBV7-8 and J is TRBJ2-5; D is unclear. V lost 1 base to trimming and J lost 2 bases, with 5 bases between them. The CDR3 has 13 amino acids. CDR1 is SGHVS and CDR2 is FQNEAQ in the germline V gene. For the CDR3, the DNA is TGTGCCAGCAGCTTAGGGCCGCAAGAGACCCAGTACTTC. This codes for CASSLGPQETQYF.

J is TRBJ2-3 and V is TRBV5-1, with a tentative D call TRBD2 (6 bases). The germline V and J ends were trimmed by 4 bases and 2 bases, with 14 bases remaining between them. The CDR3 contains 15 residues. The germline gives CDR1 SGHRS, CDR2 YFSETQ. In nucleotides, the CDR3 is TGCGCCAGCAGCAGGGACGGGACTTCCACAGATACGCAGTATTTT. This sequence encodes CASSRDGTSTDTQYF.

The chain couples TRBV5-1 to TRBJ2-1; 7 bases fit TRBD1. The CDR3 has 15 amino acids. From germline, CDR1 is SGHRS and CDR2 YFSETQ. V lost 2 bases, J lost 7 bases, and 9 bases stayed unmatched. DNA of the CDR3: TGCGCCAGCAGCTTAGGGAAGGGGGCCGGGAATGAGCAGTTCTTC. Translating gives CASSLGKGAGNEQFF.

This clone has just a few counts. The genes are TRBV5-4 and TRBJ1-2; 10 bases map to TRBD1. This CDR3 is built from 17 residues. CDR1 is SGHNT and CDR2 is YYREEE in the germline V gene (reference sequence). Trimming at V came to 0 bases and at J to 1 base, leaving 6 bases not matched to a gene. CDR3: CASSLAGTGAINYGYTF. The CDR3 nucleotides read TGTGCCAGCAGCTTGGCCGGGACAGGGGCGATTAACTATGGCTACACCTTC.

The table lists this clone with a count of one. V and J are TRBV15 and TRBJ1-5; D remains ambiguous. With 1 base removed from V and 4 bases from J, the gap between germline ends came to 8 bases. The length of the CDR3 is 14 residues. Germline CDR1 is LNHNV and CDR2 is YYDKDF (reference sequence). This CDR3 reads CATSRAGGNQPQHF. The CDR3 nucleotides read TGTGCCACCAGCAGAGCGGGAGGGAATCAGCCCCAGCATTTT.

This rearrangement joins TRBV28 to TRBJ1-3, with TRBD1 matching over 8 bases. CDR1 and CDR2 from the germline V gene are MDHEN and SYDVKM. The length of the CDR3 is 16 residues. V gave up 2 bases and J gave up 4 bases; unmatched junction bases: 7. The CDR3 coding sequence is TGTGCCAGCAGTTTAATAAGGACAGGGAGGGGAAACACCATATATTTT. Encoded protein: CASSLIRTGRGNTIYF.

The chain carries TRBV19 and TRBJ1-2, with D possibly TRBD1 on 6 matching bases. Looked up from germline, CDR1 is LNHDA and CDR2 is SQIVND (reference sequence). The length of the CDR3 is 15 residues. V was trimmed by 6 bases and J by 0 bases, leaving 14 bases between them. In DNA form, the CDR3 reads TGTGCCAGTAGCATGACAGGACAAGCTAACTATGGCTACACCTTC. Amino acid sequence: CASSMTGQANYGYTF.

The J gene is TRBJ2-1, the V gene TRBV18, with D possibly being TRBD1 (6 bases). Germline CDR1 KGHSH, CDR2 LQKENI. The CDR3 sequence is 10 residues long. Trimming left V 3 bases short and J 12 bases short, with 6 bases between. The DNA of the CDR3 is TGTGCCAGCTCACCGGGGGCGCAGTTCTTC. Amino acids: CASSPGAQFF.

This clone was counted a few times. The chain employs TRBV29-1 and TRBJ1-1, with 7 bases fitting TRBD1. Trimming at V came to 6 bases and at J to 4 bases, leaving 8 bases not matched to a gene. CDR1 is SQVTM, CDR2 ANQGSEA, per germline. CDR3 length equals 13 residues. The CDR3 spells CSVLQGVTTEAFF. Here the CDR3 DNA reads TGCAGCGTCCTTCAGGGGGTTACCACTGAAGCTTTCTTT.

This rearrangement joins TRBV5-5 to TRBJ1-5, with D perhaps matching TRBD1 (5 bases). This CDR3 contains 16 residues. Germline V gene lookup returns CDR1 SGHKS and CDR2 YYEKEE (reference sequence). V was pared by 4 bases and J by 2 bases, with 16 bases between. CDR3 DNA: TGTGCCAGCAGCCAGCGGGGGGAACAAGGCAATCAGCCCCAGCATTTT. Its protein is CASSQRGEQGNQPQHF.

The rearrangement links TRBV4-1 to TRBJ1-5, with 7 bases that match TRBD1. The CDR3 is 15 amino acids. V lost 4 bases to trimming and J lost 9 bases; unmatched junction nucleotides: 12. CDR1 MGHRA and CDR2 YSYEKL come from the germline V gene. The CDR3 DNA sequence: TGCGCCAGCAGCCCAACTCGGACAGGCGGAAGGCCCCAGCATTTT. This gives the protein CASSPTRTGGRPQHF.

The rearrangement joins TRBV7-9 to TRBJ1-1, with D unresolved. This CDR3 spans 13 amino acids. Deletions cut 5 bases from V and 5 bases from J, with 12 bases between. CDR1 and CDR2 (germline): SEHNR, FQNEAQ (reference sequence). CDR3 region: CASSLEGGTEAFF. The CDR3 nucleotides are TGTGCCAGCAGCCTAGAGGGAGGAACTGAAGCTTTCTTT.

The chain is built from TRBV7-2 and TRBJ2-1, with 7 bases matching TRBD2. The CDR3 is 14 amino acids. Germline CDR1 SGHTA, CDR2 FQGNSA. Unmatched junction bases numbered 9, after V lost 5 bases and J lost 8 bases. This CDR3 is CASSPGLSADEQFF. In DNA, the CDR3 is TGTGCCAGCAGCCCGGGACTATCGGCCGATGAGCAGTTCTTC.

This chain connects TRBV27 to TRBJ2-3; 7 positions match TRBD1. J was trimmed by 5 bases and V by 6 bases; bases with no gene match: 11. The CDR3 spans 15 residues. CDR1 and CDR2 from the germline V gene are MNHEY and SMNVEV (reference sequence). DNA of the CDR3: TGTGCCAGCAGAACCTACAGGGGAACGGGAGATACGCAGTATTTT. This codes for CASRTYRGTGDTQYF.

This chain joins TRBV6-5 and TRBJ1-2, with 8 nucleotides matching TRBD1. Germline assignment: CDR1 MNHEY and CDR2 SVGAGI. V lost 1 base, J lost 4 bases, and 5 bases stayed unmatched. The CDR3 sequence is 15 residues long. CDR3 in amino acids: CASSYFSGTGYGYTF. DNA of the CDR3: TGTGCCAGCAGTTACTTCTCAGGGACAGGCTATGGCTACACCTTC.

The rearrangement uses TRBV14 and TRBJ1-1, with D unclear. Trimming left V 1 base short and J 3 bases short, with 12 bases between. This CDR3 has 15 residues. Germline loops: CDR1 SGHDN, CDR2 FVKESK. CDR3 protein: CASSQGPGDYTEAFF. CDR3 DNA: TGTGCCAGCAGCCAAGGGCCCGGCGACTACACTGAAGCTTTCTTT.

This rearrangement joins TRBV27 to TRBJ1-2; possible D gene TRBD1, 6 bases. The CDR3 loop spans 15 amino acids. Per the germline V gene, CDR1 is MNHEY and CDR2 is SMNVEV (reference sequence). The V gene lost 2 bases and the J gene lost 4 bases, with 14 bases spanning the gap. DNA for the CDR3: TGTGCCAGCAGTTTAGGTCAGGGGTCTTTCTATGGCTACACCTTC. This gives the protein CASSLGQGSFYGYTF.

The chain uses TRBV25-1 and TRBJ1-1, with D hard to call. In germline, CDR1 is MGHDK, CDR2 SYGVNS. There are 14 residues in the CDR3. With 3 bases removed from V and 4 bases from J, the gap between germline ends came to 12 bases. The CDR3 bases are TGTGCCAGCAGTGAGGGCGGAGGAGTCACTGAAGCTTTCTTT. It is translated as CASSEGGGVTEAFF.

V usage is TRBV29-1 and J usage is TRBJ2-3; 7 nucleotides line up with TRBD2. The germline gives CDR1 SQVTM, CDR2 ANQGSEA. The V gene end was trimmed by 7 bases and the J gene end by 8 bases; junction bases not matched to a gene: 9. This CDR3 comprises 12 residues. In DNA, the CDR3 is TGCAGCGGGGGGGGGATAGGAGGTACGCAGTATTTT. Its translation: CSGGGIGGTQYF.

Here the CDR3 DNA reads TGTGCCAGCAGCTTACAACAGGGGACGAACACTGAAGCTTTCTTT. Encoded protein: CASSLQQGTNTEAFF. The chain has TRBV7-9 and TRBJ1-1; 7 bases are a match to TRBD1. The V segment lost 2 bases and the J segment 1 base; nucleotides outside the gene matches: 4. The CDR3 length is 15 residues. Germline V gives CDR1 SEHNR, CDR2 FQNEAQ (reference sequence).

The chain recombines TRBV5-1 with TRBJ1-2; tentative D call: TRBD1 (5 bases). The CDR3 extends over 12 amino acids. Germline V lookup: CDR1 SGHRS, CDR2 YFSETQ. V shed 5 bases and J shed 7 bases, with 12 bases lying between them. DNA of the CDR3: TGCGCCAGCAGGCAGGGCTCTGGTGGCTACACCTTC. The encoded protein is CASRQGSGGYTF.

The CDR3 reads CSVEDRGAYNEQFF. Written as DNA, the CDR3 is TGCAGCGTTGAAGACAGGGGAGCCTACAATGAGCAGTTCTTC. The chain recombines TRBV29-1 with TRBJ2-1; weak D call: TRBD1 (6 bases). The V end was cut by 0 bases, the J end by 2 bases, with 8 bases between. Germline V gene data show CDR1 as SQVTM and CDR2 as ANQGSEA. The CDR3 contains 14 residues.